This T cell receptor (beta chain) was profiled in a study of T cell responses to AZD1222 COVID-19 vaccine. Findings and caveats of the study: Spike-specific TCR breadth and depth grew following two AZD1222 doses. Baseline seropositives among AZD1222 recipients totaled only six.

TCRdb's table, derived via immunoSEQ multiplex PCR, lists solely in-frame clones and lacks some. This table has some 160,000 clones, around nine tenths appearing once. In regard to this clone: Its target is not known.

The CDR3 sequence is 16 residues long. Germline lookup yields CDR1 SGHNT and CDR2 YYREEE (reference sequence). V lost 4 bases and J 4 bases, leaving 20 bases between the germline ends. The material was peripheral blood, obtained 28 days after the second AZD1222 dose. This chain connects TRBV5-4 to TRBJ2-5; tentative D call: TRBD2 (5 bases). This receptor was identified in an adult who received the AZD1222 COVID-19 vaccine. The CDR3 nucleotides read TGTGCCAGCAGCCCCCTTCGGGATATCGGGCGAGAGACCCAGTACTTC. Amino acids: CASSPLRDIGRETQYF. Together with reference TRBV5-4 and TRBJ2-5, the CDR3 gives the full variable domain: ETGVTQSPTHLIKTRGQQVTLRCSSQSGHNTVSWYQQALGQGPQFIFQYYREEENGRGNFPPRFSGLQFPNYSSELNVNALELDDSALYLCASSPLRDIGRETQYFGPGTRLLVL.